These 12 T cell receptor beta chains were all obtained from the same sample, sequenced in a study of cytomegalovirus exposure and HLA in healthy donors. PCR amplification relied on 60 Vbeta primers (plus 13 Jbeta primers). The data were produced by immunoSEQ multiplex PCR, yet TCRdb's version contains in-frame clones alone and is incomplete. The table has 90,000 to 150,000 clones, 77% seen once. Sequenced material: PBMCs. The receptor set was obtained from a man aged 35-49 years in good health and CMV-seropositive.

The rearrangement uses TRBV4-3 and TRBJ2-7; D remains unclear. Germline V gene lookup returns CDR1 LGHNA and CDR2 YSLEER. The CDR3 runs 15 residues. The germline V and J ends were trimmed by 0 bases and 1 base, with 10 bases remaining between them. CDR3 DNA: TGCGCCAGCAGCCAAGACTTGACTGAATCCTACGAGCAGTACTTC. Amino acids: CASSQDLTESYEQYF.

The chain is built from TRBV7-2 and TRBJ1-6; 10 nucleotides agree with TRBD1. The CDR3 is 14 amino acids. V lost 5 bases and J lost 7; bases outside the gene matches: 2. From germline, CDR1 is SGHTA and CDR2 FQGNSA. As DNA, the CDR3 is TGTGCCAGCAGCGGGGACAGGGGAAATTCACCCCTCCACTTT. This translates into CASSGDRGNSPLHF.

The table lists this clone with a count of one. The V gene is TRBV5-6, the J gene TRBJ1-6; 11 bases are a match to TRBD1. Looked up from germline, CDR1 is SGHDT and CDR2 is YYEEEE. The V and J ends lost 5 bases and 6 bases, in that order; junction bases with no gene match: 4. CDR3 size: 15 residues. CDR3 DNA sequence: TGTGCCAGCAGGTCCGGGACAGGGGGTAATTCACCCCTCCACTTT. It encodes CASRSGTGGNSPLHF. Variable domain in full (rest from reference TRBV5-6 and TRBJ1-6): DAGVTQSPTHLIKTRGQQVTLRCSPKSGHDTVSWYQQALGQGPQFIFQYYEEEERQRGNFPDRFSGHQFPNYSSELNVNALLLGDSALYLCASRSGTGGNSPLHFGNGTRLTVT.

This clone was detected only once. The chain links TRBV27 to TRBJ1-6; 7 bases are shared with TRBD1. Germline V gene data show CDR1 as MNHEY and CDR2 as SMNVEV (reference sequence). The trim removed 6 bases at V and 7 bases at J, leaving 9 bases unmatched. The length of the CDR3 is 15 residues. CDR3 nucleotides: TGTGCCAGCAGGCTCTCAACAGGGGAGAATTCACCCCTCCACTTT. It codes for CASRLSTGENSPLHF.

The sample holds a few counts of this clone. DNA of the CDR3: TGTGCCAGCAGTTTAACAGGCCCTGGGAATTCACCCCTCCACTTT. Translated, it gives CASSLTGPGNSPLHF. The genes are TRBV28 and TRBJ1-6; possible D gene TRBD1, 5 bases. The germline V and J ends were trimmed by 2 bases and 7 bases, with 12 bases remaining between them. The CDR3 has 15 residues. Germline lookup yields CDR1 MDHEN and CDR2 SYDVKM.

The CDR3 spells CASSEGSRDYGYTF. CDR3 in DNA: TGTGCCAGCAGCGAGGGTTCCCGGGACTATGGCTACACCTTC. The chain employs TRBV7-2 and TRBJ1-2; unclear D gene. This CDR3 is built from 14 residues. With 5 bases removed from V and 3 bases from J, the gap between germline ends came to 13 bases. Germline loops: CDR1 SGHTA, CDR2 FQGNSA.

V usage is TRBV5-6 and J usage is TRBJ1-5; D ambiguous. From germline, CDR1 is SGHDT and CDR2 YYEEEE. The CDR3 is 15 amino acids. V was trimmed by 1 base and J by 4 bases, leaving 12 bases between them. CDR3 bases: TGTGCCAGCAGCTTGAGAAGAGTCGAAAATCAGCCCCAGCATTTT. This translates into CASSLRRVENQPQHF.

J is TRBJ2-5 and V is TRBV27; 7 nucleotides align to TRBD1. The ends lost 5 bases at V and 5 bases at J; junction bases unmatched: 14. The CDR3 is 16 amino acids. The germline V gene has CDR1 MNHEY and CDR2 SMNVEV (reference sequence). The CDR3 region is CASSTRQGKSRETQYF. In DNA, the CDR3 is TGTGCCAGCAGTACCAGACAGGGAAAATCAAGGGAGACCCAGTACTTC.

V is TRBV7-9 and J is TRBJ1-4; D remains ambiguous. The CDR3 sequence is 14 residues long. Germline CDR1 reads SEHNR; CDR2 reads FQNEAQ (reference sequence). Trimming cost V 5 bases and J 7 bases, with 14 bases left between them. The CDR3 is CASSREARGEKLFF. CDR3 bases: TGTGCCAGCAGCCGGGAAGCCCGAGGTGAAAAACTGTTTTTT.

The J gene is TRBJ2-2, the V gene TRBV4-3; maybe TRBD1 (6 bases). Trimming removed 0 bases from V and 4 bases from J, with 15 bases in between. This CDR3 spans 17 amino acids. The germline CDR1 and CDR2 sequences are LGHNA and YSLEER. DNA for the CDR3: TGCGCCAGCAGCCAAGATGTATCAGGGGCTATCACCGGGGAGCTGTTTTTT. This gives the protein CASSQDVSGAITGELFF.

This chain links TRBV6-4 with TRBJ1-1; 11 positions match TRBD1. The length of the CDR3 is 17 residues. Per the germline V gene, CDR1 is MRHNA and CDR2 is SNTAGT. The V and J ends lost 3 bases and 5 bases, in that order; junction bases with no gene match: 11. CDR3 sequence reads: CASSESRGQGADTEAFF. Written as DNA, the CDR3 is TGTGCCAGCAGTGAGTCAAGAGGACAGGGGGCGGATACTGAAGCTTTCTTT.

The chain is built from TRBV4-1 and TRBJ1-2, with a tentative D call TRBD1 (6 bases). The V and J ends lost 1 base and 2 bases respectively, with 11 bases between them. This CDR3 is built from 15 residues. The germline V gene encodes CDR1 MGHRA and CDR2 YSYEKL. CDR3 sequence reads: CASSQAGTTNYGYTF. The CDR3 DNA is TGCGCCAGCAGCCAAGCCGGGACAACCAACTATGGCTACACCTTC.